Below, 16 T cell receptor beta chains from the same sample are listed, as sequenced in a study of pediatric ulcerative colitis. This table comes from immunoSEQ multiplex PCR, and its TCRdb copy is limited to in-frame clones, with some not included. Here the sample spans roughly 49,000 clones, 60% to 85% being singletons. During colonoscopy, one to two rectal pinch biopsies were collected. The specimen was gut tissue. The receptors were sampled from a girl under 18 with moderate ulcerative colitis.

CDR3 loop: CASSLVVDPTDTQYF. CDR3 in DNA: TGCGCCAGCAGCTTAGTAGTAGACCCTACAGATACGCAGTATTTT. The chain combines TRBV5-1 with TRBJ2-3; unclear D gene. The CDR3 contains 15 residues. The V end lost 2 bases, the J end lost 3 bases, and 13 bases lay between the germline ends. Per the germline V gene, CDR1 is SGHRS and CDR2 is YFSETQ.

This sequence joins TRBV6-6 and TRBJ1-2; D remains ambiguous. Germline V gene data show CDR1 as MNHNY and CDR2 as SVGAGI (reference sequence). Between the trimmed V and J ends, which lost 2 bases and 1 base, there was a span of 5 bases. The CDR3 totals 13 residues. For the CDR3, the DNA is TGTGCCAGCAGTTACCGACATAACTATGGCTACACCTTC. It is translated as CASSYRHNYGYTF.

The chain's CDR3 is CASSRGNTEAFF. CDR3 DNA: TGTGCCAGCAGTAGGGGGAACACTGAAGCTTTCTTT. The chain carries TRBV7-9 and TRBJ1-1; a possible D gene is TRBD1 (5 bases). Looked up from germline, CDR1 is SEHNR and CDR2 is FQNEAQ (reference sequence). The CDR3 extends over 12 amino acids. Trimming pared 6 bases from V and 1 base from J, leaving 6 bases between.

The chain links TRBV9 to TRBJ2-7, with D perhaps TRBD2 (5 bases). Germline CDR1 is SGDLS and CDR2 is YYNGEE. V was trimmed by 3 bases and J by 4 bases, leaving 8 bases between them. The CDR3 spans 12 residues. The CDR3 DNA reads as TGTGCCAGCAGCGGCAGCGGTTACGAGCAGTACTTC. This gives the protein CASSGSGYEQYF.

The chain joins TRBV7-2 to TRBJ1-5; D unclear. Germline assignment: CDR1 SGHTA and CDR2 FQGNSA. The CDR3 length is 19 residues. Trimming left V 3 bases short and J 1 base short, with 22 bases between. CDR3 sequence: CASSFNSGISVSSNQPQHF. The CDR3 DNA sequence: TGTGCCAGCAGCTTTAACTCCGGGATTAGCGTCTCCAGCAATCAGCCCCAGCATTTT.

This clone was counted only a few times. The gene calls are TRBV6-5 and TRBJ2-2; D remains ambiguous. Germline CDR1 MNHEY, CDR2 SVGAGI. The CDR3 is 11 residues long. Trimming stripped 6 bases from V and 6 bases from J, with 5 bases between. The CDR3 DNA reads TGTGCCAGCAGCCTGGCCGGGGAGCTGTTTTTT. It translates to CASSLAGELFF.

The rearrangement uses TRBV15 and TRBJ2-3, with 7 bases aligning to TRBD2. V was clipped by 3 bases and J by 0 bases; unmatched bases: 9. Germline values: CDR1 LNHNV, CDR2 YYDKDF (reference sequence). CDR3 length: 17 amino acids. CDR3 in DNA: TGTGCCACCAGCAGGTTCGGTTCCGGGGGGAGCACAGATACGCAGTATTTT. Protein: CATSRFGSGGSTDTQYF.

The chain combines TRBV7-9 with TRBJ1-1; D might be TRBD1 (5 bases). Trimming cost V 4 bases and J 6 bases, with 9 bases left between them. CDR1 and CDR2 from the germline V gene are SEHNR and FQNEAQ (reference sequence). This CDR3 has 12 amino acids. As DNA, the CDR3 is TGTGCCAGCAGCTCGGGACTTCCTGAAGCTTTCTTT. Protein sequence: CASSSGLPEAFF.

Here the CDR3 reads CASSYTWGNTEAFF. The CDR3 DNA reads as TGTGCCAGCAGTTACACGTGGGGGAACACTGAAGCTTTCTTT. The chain recombines TRBV6-5 with TRBJ1-1; D remains unclear. The CDR3 has 14 amino acids. Germline CDR1 and CDR2: MNHEY and SVGAGI. V lost 2 bases and J 1 base, leaving 8 bases between the germline ends.

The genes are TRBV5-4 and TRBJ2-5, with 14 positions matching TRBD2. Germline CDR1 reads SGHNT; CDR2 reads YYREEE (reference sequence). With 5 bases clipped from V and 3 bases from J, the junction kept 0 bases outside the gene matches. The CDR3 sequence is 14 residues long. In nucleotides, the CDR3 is TGTGCCAGCAGGACTAGCGGGGGGGAAGAGACCCAGTACTTC. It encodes CASRTSGGEETQYF. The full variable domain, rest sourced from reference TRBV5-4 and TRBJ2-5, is ETGVTQSPTHLIKTRGQQVTLRCSSQSGHNTVSWYQQALGQGPQFIFQYYREEENGRGNFPPRFSGLQFPNYSSELNVNALELDDSALYLCASRTSGGEETQYFGPGTRLLVL.

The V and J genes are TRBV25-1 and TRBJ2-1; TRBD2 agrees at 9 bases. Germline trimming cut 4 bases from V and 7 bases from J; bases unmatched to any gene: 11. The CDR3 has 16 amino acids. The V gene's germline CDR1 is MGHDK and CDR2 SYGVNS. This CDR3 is CASSGPLAGAWNEQFF. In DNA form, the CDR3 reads TGTGCCAGCAGTGGACCTTTAGCGGGAGCGTGGAATGAGCAGTTCTTC.

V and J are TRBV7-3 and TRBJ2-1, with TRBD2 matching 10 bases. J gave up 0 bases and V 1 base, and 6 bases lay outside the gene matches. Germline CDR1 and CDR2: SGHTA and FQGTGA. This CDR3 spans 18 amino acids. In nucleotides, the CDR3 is TGTGCCAGCAGCTTAAGTCTAGCGGGGGCCGTCTCCTACAATGAGCAGTTCTTC. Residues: CASSLSLAGAVSYNEQFF. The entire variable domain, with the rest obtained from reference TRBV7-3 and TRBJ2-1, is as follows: GAGVSQTPSNKVTEKGKYVELRCDPISGHTALYWYRQSLGQGPEFLIYFQGTGAADDSGLPNDRFFAVRPEGSVSTLKIQRTERGDSAVYLCASSLSLAGAVSYNEQFFGPGTRLTVL.

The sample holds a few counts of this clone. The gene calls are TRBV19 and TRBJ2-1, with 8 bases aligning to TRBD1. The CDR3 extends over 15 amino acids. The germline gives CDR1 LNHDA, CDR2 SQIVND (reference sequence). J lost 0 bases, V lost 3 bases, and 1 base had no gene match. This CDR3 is CASSMDRDSYNEQFF. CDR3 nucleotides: TGTGCCAGTAGTATGGACAGGGACTCCTACAATGAGCAGTTCTTC.

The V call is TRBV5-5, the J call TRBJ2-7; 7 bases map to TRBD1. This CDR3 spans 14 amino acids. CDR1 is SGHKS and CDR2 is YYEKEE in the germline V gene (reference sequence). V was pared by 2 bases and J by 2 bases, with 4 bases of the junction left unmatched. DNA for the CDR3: TGTGCCAGCAGCTTTCAGGGGGACACCTACGAGCAGTACTTC. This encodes CASSFQGDTYEQYF.

The CDR3 loop is CASSQDSADSPLHF. In DNA form, the CDR3 reads TGCGCCAGCAGCCAAGACTCGGCGGATTCACCCCTCCACTTT. The chain joins TRBV4-3 to TRBJ1-6, with D unresolved. Trimming pared 0 bases from V and 8 bases from J, leaving 8 bases between. The CDR3 covers 14 residues. Germline CDR1 and CDR2: LGHNA and YSLEER.

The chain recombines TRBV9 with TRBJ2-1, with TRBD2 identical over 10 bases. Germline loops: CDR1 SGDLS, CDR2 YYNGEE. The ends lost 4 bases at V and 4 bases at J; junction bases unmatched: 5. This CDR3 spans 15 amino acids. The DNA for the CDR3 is TGTGCCAGCAGCATCAGCGGGAGGGATTACAATGAGCAGTTCTTC. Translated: CASSISGRDYNEQFF.